The T cell receptor (beta chain) under discussion was sequenced for a study of CD8 T cells in ankylosing spondylitis. The study, taken as a whole, reports: Reports say disease-linked clones showed up significantly more in matched ankylosing spondylitis synovial fluid. Ankylosing spondylitis blood appeared to carry a characteristic TCR beta motif of roughly 8 highly homologous variants. Reactive arthritis synovial fluid and blood previously showed some of these motif variants.

The CDR3 is 16 residues long. Germline V gene sequence: CDR1 DFQATT, CDR2 SNEGSKA (reference sequence). The V end lost 0 bases, the J end lost 2 bases, and 16 bases lay between the germline ends. A remark on this clonotype: What it binds is unknown.

Preparation of TCR beta libraries was done by quantitative 5'-RACE with molecular barcodes. A single record per CDR3 protein comes from TCRdb applying MiXCR to the 5' RACE reads. The table records roughly 240,000 distinct CDR3 sequences, roughly 32% of them present only once. The specimen sequenced was blood, either unsorted or a sorted T cell fraction (not recorded which). The sequence derives from a male donor with ankylosing spondylitis or in good health (not recorded which). V and J are TRBV20-1 and TRBJ2-5, with a tentative D call TRBD1 (5 bases). Here the CDR3 DNA reads TGCAGTGCTAGAGATCTATGGGGCAGAAATCAAGAGACCCAGTACTTC. Its protein product is CSARDLWGRNQETQYF.